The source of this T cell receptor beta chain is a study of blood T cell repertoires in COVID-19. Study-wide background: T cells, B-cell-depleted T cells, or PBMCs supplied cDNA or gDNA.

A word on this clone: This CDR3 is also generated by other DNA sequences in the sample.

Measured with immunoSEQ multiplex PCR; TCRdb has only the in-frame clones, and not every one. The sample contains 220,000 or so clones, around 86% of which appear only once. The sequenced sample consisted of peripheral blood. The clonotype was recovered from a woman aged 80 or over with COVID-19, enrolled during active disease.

The CDR3 spells CASSLLGDTEAFF. For the CDR3, the DNA is TGTGCCAGCAGCTTATTAGGAGACACTGAAGCTTTCTTT. The chain employs TRBV7-9 and TRBJ1-1; D remains unclear. This CDR3 is 13 amino acids long. V lost 2 bases and J lost 3, with 7 bases in between. Germline V gives CDR1 SEHNR, CDR2 FQNEAQ (reference sequence).